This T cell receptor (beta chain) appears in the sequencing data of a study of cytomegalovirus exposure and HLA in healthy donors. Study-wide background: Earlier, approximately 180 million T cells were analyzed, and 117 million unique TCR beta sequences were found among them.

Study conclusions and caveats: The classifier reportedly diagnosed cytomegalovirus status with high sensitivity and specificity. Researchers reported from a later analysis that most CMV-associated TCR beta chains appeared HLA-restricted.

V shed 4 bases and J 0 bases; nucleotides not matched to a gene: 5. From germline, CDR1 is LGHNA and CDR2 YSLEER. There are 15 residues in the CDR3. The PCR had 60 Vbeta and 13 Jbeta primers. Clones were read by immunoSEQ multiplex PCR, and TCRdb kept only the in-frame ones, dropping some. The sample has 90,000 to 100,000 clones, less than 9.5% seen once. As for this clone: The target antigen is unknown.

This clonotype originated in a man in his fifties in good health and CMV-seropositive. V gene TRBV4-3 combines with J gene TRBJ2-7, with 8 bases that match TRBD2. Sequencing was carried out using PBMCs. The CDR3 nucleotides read TGCGCCAGCAGCCCCTCGGCGGGGGGCTCCTACGAGCAGTACTTC. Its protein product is CASSPSAGGSYEQYF.